This section outlines one T cell receptor (beta chain) sequence together with its context. Using immunoSEQ multiplex PCR, the repertoire was profiled, and TCRdb retains in-frame clones only, with some absent. Of about 110,000 clones listed, approximately 84% are singletons. Germline CDR1 reads SGHTA; CDR2 reads FQGNSA. This CDR3 has 17 residues. The trim removed 5 bases at V and 2 bases at J, leaving 10 bases unmatched. The data belong to a study of control samples from healthy donors and cancer patients. The receptor's source is a man between 18 and 35 years old in good health. V and J are TRBV7-2 and TRBJ2-3; 10 nucleotides match TRBD2. What was sequenced was blood. The CDR3 region is CASSVSLLAGDTDTQYF. The CDR3 DNA follows: TGTGCCAGCAGCGTCAGCCTGCTAGCGGGGGACACAGATACGCAGTATTTT.